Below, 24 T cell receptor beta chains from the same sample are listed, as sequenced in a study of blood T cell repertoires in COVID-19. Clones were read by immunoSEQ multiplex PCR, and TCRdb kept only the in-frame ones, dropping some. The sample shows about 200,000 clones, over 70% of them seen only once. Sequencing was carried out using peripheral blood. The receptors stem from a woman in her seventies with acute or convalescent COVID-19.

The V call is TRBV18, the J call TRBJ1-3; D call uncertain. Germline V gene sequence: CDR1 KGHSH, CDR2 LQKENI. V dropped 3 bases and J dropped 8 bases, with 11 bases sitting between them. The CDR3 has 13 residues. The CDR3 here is CASSPDGRDTIYF. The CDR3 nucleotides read TGTGCCAGCTCACCGGATGGTCGGGACACCATATATTTT. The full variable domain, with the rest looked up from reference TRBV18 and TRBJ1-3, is NAGVMQNPRHLVRRRGQEARLRCSPMKGHSHVYWYRQLPEEGLKFMVYLQKENIIDESGMPKERFSAEFPKEGPSILRIQQVVRGDSAAYFCASSPDGRDTIYFGEGSWLTVV.

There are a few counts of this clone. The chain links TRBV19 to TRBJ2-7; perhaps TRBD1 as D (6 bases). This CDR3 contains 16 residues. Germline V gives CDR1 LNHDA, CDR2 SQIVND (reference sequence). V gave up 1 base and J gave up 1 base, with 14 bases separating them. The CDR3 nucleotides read TGTGCCAGTAGTATAGGGGGGCGCAGGGATTCCTACGAGCAGTACTTC. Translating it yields CASSIGGRRDSYEQYF.

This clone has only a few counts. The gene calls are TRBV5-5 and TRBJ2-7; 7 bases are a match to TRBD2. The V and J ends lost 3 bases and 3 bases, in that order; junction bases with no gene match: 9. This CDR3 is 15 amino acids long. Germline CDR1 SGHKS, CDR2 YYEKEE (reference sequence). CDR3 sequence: CASSWATSLGYEQYF. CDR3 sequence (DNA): TGTGCCAGCAGCTGGGCGACTAGCCTGGGCTACGAGCAGTACTTC.

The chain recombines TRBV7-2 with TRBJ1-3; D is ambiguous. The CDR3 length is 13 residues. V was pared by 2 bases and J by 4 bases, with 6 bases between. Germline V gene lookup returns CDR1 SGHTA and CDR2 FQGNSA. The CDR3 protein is CASSLYSGNTIYF. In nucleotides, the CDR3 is TGTGCCAGCAGCTTATATTCCGGAAACACCATATATTTT. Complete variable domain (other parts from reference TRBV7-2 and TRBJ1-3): GAGVSQSPSNKVTEKGKDVELRCDPISGHTALYWYRQSLGQGLEFLIYFQGNSAPDKSGLPSDRFSAERTGGSVSTLTIQRTQQEDSAVYLCASSLYSGNTIYFGEGSWLTVV.

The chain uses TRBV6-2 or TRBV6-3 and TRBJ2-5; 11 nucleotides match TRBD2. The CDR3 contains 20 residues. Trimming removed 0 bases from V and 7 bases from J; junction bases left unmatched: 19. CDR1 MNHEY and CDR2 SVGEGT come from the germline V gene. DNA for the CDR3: TGTGCCAGCAGTTACTCGAGTATTGGTACTAGCGGGGGTTCAGGCTGGACCCAGTACTTC. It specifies CASSYSSIGTSGGSGWTQYF.

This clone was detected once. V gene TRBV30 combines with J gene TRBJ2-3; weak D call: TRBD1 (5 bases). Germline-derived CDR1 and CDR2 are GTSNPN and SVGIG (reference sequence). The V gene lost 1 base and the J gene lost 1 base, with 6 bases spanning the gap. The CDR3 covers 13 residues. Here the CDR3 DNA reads TGTGCCTGGAGTGAAGGGGGCACAGATACGCAGTATTTT. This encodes CAWSEGGTDTQYF.

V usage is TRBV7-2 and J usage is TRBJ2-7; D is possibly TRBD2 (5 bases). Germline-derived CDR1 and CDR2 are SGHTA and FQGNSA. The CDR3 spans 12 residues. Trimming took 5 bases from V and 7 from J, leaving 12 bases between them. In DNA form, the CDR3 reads TGTGCCAGCAGCCAAGACTACAGAGAGCAGTACTTC. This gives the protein CASSQDYREQYF.

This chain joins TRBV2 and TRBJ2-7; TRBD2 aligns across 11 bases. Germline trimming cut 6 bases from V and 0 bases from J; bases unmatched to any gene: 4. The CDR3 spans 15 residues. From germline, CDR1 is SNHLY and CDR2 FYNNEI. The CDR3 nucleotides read TGTGCCAGCAGCTTGGGACTAGCGGCCTCCTACGAGCAGTACTTC. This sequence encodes CASSLGLAASYEQYF.

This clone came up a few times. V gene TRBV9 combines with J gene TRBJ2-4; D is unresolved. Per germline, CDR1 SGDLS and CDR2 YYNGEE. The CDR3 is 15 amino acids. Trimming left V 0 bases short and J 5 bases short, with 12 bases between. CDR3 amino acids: CASSVEGRRENIQYF. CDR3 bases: TGTGCCAGCAGCGTAGAAGGCAGACGGGAAAACATTCAGTACTTC.

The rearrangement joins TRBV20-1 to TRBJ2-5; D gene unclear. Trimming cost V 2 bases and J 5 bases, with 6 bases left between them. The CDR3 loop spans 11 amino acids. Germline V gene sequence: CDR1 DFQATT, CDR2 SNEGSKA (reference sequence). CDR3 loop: CSARYLETQYF. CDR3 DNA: TGCAGTGCTAGATATCTGGAGACCCAGTACTTC.

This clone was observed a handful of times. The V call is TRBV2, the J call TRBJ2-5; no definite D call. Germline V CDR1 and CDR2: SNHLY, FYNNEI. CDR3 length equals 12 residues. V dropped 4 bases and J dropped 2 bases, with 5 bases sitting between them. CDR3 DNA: TGTGCCAGCAGTGTCACACAAGAGACCCAGTACTTC. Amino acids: CASSVTQETQYF.

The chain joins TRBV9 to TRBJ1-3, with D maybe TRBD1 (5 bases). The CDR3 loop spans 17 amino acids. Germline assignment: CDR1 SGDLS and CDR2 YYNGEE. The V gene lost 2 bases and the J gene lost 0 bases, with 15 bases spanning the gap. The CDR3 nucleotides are TGTGCCAGCAGCGTGGGGGGAGGCGCCTCCTCTGGAAACACCATATATTTT. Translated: CASSVGGGASSGNTIYF.

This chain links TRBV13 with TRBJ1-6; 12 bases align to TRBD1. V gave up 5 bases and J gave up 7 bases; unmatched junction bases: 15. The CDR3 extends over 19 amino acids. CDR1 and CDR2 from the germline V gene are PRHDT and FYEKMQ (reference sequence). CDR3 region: CASSPRPGTGGARNSPLHF. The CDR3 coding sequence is TGTGCCAGCAGCCCTAGGCCCGGGACAGGGGGCGCGAGGAATTCACCCCTCCACTTT.

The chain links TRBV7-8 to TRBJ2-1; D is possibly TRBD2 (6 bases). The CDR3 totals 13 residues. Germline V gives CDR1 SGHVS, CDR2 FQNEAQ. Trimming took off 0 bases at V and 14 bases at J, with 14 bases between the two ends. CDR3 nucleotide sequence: TGTGCCAGCAGCTTAGCGTGGGGCGGGGTGGAGTTCTTC. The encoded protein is CASSLAWGGVEFF.

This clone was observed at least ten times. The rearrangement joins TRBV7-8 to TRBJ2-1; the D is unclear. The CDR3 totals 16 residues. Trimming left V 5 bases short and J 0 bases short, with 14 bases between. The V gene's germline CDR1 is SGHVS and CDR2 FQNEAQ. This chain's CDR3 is CASSRQSSGSYNEQFF. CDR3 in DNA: TGTGCCAGCAGCCGACAATCTTCGGGCTCCTACAATGAGCAGTTCTTC.

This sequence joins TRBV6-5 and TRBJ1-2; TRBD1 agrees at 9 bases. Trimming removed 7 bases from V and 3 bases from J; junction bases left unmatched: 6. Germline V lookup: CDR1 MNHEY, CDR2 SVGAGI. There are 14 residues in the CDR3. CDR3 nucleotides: TGTGCCAGCACACGGGACAGGGAGGACTATGGCTACACCTTC. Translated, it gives CASTRDREDYGYTF.

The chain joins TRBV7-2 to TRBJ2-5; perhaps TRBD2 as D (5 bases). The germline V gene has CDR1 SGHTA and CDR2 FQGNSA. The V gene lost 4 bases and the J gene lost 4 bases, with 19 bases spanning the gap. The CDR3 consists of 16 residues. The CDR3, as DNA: TGTGCCAGCAGCTCCACTAGGCTTGTTCGTAGAGAGACCCAGTACTTC. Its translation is CASSSTRLVRRETQYF. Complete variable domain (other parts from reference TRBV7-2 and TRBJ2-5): GAGVSQSPSNKVTEKGKDVELRCDPISGHTALYWYRQSLGQGLEFLIYFQGNSAPDKSGLPSDRFSAERTGGSVSTLTIQRTQQEDSAVYLCASSSTRLVRRETQYFGPGTRLLVL.

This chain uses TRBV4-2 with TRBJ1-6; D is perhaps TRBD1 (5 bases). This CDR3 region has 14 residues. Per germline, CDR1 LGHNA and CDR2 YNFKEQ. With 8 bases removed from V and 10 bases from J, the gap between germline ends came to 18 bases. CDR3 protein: CASARGGLESPLHF. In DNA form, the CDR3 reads TGTGCCAGCGCCCGCGGGGGGTTGGAATCACCCCTCCACTTT.

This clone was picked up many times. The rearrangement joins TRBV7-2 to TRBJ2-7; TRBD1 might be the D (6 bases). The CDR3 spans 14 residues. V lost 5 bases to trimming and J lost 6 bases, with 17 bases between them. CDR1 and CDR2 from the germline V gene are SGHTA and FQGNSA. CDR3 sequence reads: CASSPRLQGGEQYF. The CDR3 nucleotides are TGTGCCAGCAGCCCGAGGCTACAGGGCGGCGAGCAGTACTTC.

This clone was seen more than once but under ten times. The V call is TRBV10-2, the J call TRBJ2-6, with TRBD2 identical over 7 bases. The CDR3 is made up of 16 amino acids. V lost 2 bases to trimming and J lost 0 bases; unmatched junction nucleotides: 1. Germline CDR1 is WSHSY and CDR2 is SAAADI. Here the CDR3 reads CASSERGVSGANVLTF. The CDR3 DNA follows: TGCGCCAGCAGTGAGCGGGGGGTCTCTGGGGCCAACGTCCTGACTTTC.

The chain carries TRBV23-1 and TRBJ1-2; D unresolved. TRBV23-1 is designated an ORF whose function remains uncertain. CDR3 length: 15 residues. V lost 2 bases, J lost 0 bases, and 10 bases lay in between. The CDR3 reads CASSQVVAANYGYTF. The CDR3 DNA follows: TGCGCCAGCAGTCAAGTCGTGGCAGCTAACTATGGCTACACCTTC.

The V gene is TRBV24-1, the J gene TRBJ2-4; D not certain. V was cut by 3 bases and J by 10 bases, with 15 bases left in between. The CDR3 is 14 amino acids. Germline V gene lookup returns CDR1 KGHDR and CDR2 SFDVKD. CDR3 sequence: CATSDPRVTRIQYF. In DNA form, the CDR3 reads TGTGCCACCAGTGATCCCCGGGTCACACGGATTCAGTACTTC.

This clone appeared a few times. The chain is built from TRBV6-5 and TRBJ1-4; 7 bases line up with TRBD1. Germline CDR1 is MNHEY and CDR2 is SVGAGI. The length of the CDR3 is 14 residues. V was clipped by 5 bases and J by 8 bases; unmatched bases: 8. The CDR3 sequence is CASSRIGQAEKLFF. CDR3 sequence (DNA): TGTGCCAGCAGTCGTATAGGACAGGCCGAAAAACTGTTTTTT.

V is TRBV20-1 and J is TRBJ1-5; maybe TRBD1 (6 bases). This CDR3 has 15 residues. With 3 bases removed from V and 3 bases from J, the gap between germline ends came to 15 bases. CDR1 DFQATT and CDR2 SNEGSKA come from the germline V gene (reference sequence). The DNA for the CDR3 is TGCAGTGCTAGTCGTAGGGGGAGATACAATCAGCCCCAGCATTTT. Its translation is CSASRRGRYNQPQHF.